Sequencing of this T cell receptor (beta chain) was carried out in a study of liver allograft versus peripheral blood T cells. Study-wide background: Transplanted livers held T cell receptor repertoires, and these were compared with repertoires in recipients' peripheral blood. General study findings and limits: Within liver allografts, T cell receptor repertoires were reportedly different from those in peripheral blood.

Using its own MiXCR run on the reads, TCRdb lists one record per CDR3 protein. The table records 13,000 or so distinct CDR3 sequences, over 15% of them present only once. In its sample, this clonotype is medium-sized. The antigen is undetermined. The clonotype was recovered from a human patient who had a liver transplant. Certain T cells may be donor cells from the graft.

The CDR3 sequence is CAISESAGSVGNEQFF. For the CDR3, the DNA is TGTGCCATCAGTGAGTCGGCAGGGTCCGTTGGCAATGAGCAGTTCTTC. V is TRBV10-3 and J is TRBJ2-1; the D gene is possibly TRBD1 (5 bases). Germline V lookup: CDR1 ENHRY, CDR2 SYGVKD. The CDR3 is 16 residues long. Trimming removed 0 bases from V and 6 bases from J, with 15 bases in between.